This T cell receptor beta chain was profiled in a study of T cell responses to AZD1222 COVID-19 vaccine. On this clone: The antigen remains unidentified.

Sequencing used immunoSEQ multiplex PCR; TCRdb keeps in-frame clones, though not all of them. The sample yields approximately 89,000 clones, around 92% seen once. The study, taken as a whole, reports: Clonal diversity may have been underestimated in mostly white British donors.

The CDR3 consists of 13 residues. V trimming: 10 bases; J trimming: 4 bases; junction bases outside the gene matches: 6. The germline V gene encodes CDR1 SGHTA and CDR2 FQGNSA. The specimen comprised peripheral blood, sampled on day 0 of AZD1222 vaccination. The chain carries TRBV7-2 and TRBJ2-1; TRBD1 aligns across 8 bases. The source of this sequence is an adult in good health. The CDR3 here is CATKTGAYNEQFF. CDR3 bases: TGTGCCACGAAGACAGGGGCATACAATGAGCAGTTCTTC.